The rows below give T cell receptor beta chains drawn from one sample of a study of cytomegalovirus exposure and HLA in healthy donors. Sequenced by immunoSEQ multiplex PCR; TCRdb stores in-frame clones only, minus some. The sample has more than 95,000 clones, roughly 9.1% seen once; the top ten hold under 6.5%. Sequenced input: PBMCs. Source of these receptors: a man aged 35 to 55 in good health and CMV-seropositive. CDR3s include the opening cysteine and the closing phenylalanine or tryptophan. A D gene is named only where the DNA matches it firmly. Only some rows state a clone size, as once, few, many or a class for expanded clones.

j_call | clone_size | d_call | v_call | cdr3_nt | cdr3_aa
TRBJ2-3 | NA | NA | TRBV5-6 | TGTGCCAGCAGCCCCCGGGGGAGATCATCAGATACGCAGTATTTT | CASSPRGRSSDTQYF
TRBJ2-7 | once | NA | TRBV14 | TGTGCCAGCAGCCGGCTAGGTCAATACGAGCAGTACTTC | CASSRLGQYEQYF
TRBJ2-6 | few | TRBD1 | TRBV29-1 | TGCAGCGTGGGACAGGGAGAGTCTGGGGCCAACGTCCTGACTTTC | CSVGQGESGANVLTF
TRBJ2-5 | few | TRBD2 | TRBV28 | TGTGCCAGCAGTCTCGGACTAGCGGGAGTGGAGACCCAGTACTTC | CASSLGLAGVETQYF
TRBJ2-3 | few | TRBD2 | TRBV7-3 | TGTGCCAGCAGCTTAATAGGCGGGAGAACAGATACGCAGTATTTT | CASSLIGGRTDTQYF
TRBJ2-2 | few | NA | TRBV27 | TGTGCCAGCAGTTTTAATGACAGAAACACCGGGGAGCTGTTTTTT | CASSFNDRNTGELFF
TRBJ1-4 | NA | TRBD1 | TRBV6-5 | TGTGCCAGCAGTAAGGGGGCAGGTAATGAAAAACTGTTTTTT | CASSKGAGNEKLFF
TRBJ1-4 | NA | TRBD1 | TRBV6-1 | TGTGCCAGCAGTGGGTGGACAGGGGTCCGGAATGAAAAACTGTTTTTT | CASSGWTGVRNEKLFF
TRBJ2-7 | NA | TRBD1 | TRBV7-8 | TGTGCCAGCAGCCACACTTTCCCCGGGGACAGGGGCACCTACGAGCAGTACTTC | CASSHTFPGDRGTYEQYF